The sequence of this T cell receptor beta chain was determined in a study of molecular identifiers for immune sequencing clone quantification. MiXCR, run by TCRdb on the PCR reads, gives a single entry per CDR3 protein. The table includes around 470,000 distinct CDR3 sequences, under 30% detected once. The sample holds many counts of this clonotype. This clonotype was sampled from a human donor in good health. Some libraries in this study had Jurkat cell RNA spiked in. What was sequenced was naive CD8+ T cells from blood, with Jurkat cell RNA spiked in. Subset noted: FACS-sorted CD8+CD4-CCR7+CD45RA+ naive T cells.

Here the CDR3 reads CATSRDGGIAGADTQYF. The CDR3 DNA reads TGTGCCACCAGCAGAGATGGAGGGATAGCGGGAGCAGATACGCAGTATTTT. The chain joins TRBV15 to TRBJ2-3, with 9 bases matching TRBD2. This CDR3 has 17 amino acids. Losses at the gene ends were 0 bases for V and 4 bases for J; bases not matched to a gene: 8. Germline CDR1 is LNHNV and CDR2 is YYDKDF (reference sequence).